The 6 T cell receptor beta chains listed next were all sequenced from one sample in a study of T cells in Graves' hyperthyroidism and ophthalmopathy. TCR beta CDR3 regions were amplified from RNA. The primer set for the first-round RT-PCR of the TCR CDR3 was HTBI. TCRdb re-called the multiplex PCR reads through MiXCR, storing one row per CDR3 protein. The sample carries 530,000 or so distinct CDR3 sequences, 24% recorded once. Sequencing input: blood. The receptor source for this set is a woman in her 30s with Graves' ophthalmopathy.

This clonotype appeared many times. The J gene is TRBJ2-7, the V gene TRBV4-1, with 7 positions matching TRBD1. This CDR3 has 14 residues. Germline CDR1 MGHRA, CDR2 YSYEKL. V trimming: 4 bases; J trimming: 2 bases; junction bases outside the gene matches: 5. Here the CDR3 DNA reads TGCGCCAGCAGCCCCGGGACAGTGACCTACGAGCAGTACTTC. Translating gives CASSPGTVTYEQYF.

The sample holds many counts of this clonotype. This chain connects TRBV6-1 to TRBJ2-7, with D tentatively TRBD2 (6 bases). V dropped 7 bases and J dropped 1 base, with 20 bases sitting between them. CDR1 is MNHNS and CDR2 is SASEGT in the germline V gene. This CDR3 is built from 16 residues. The CDR3 spells CASMSWGVLESYEQYF. DNA for the CDR3: TGTGCCAGCATGTCTTGGGGGGTTTTGGAGTCCTACGAGCAGTACTTC.

Ten or more counts support this clonotype. J is TRBJ2-7 and V is TRBV6-1; tentative D call: TRBD1 (6 bases). V lost 6 bases and J lost 1, with 22 bases in between. Germline V gives CDR1 MNHNS, CDR2 SASEGT. There are 17 residues in the CDR3. The CDR3 here is CASSERGLGQKSYEQYF. The CDR3 region has the DNA TGTGCCAGCAGCGAACGTGGCCTAGGACAGAAATCCTACGAGCAGTACTTC.

This chain connects TRBV12-3 or TRBV12-4 to TRBJ1-2; D ambiguous. V was shortened by 4 bases and J by 8 bases, with 14 bases between the two germline ends. The CDR3 has 13 residues. The CDR3 coding sequence is TGTGCCAGCAGTTCCTCCCGGTGGCGGGGCTACACCTTC. This sequence encodes CASSSSRWRGYTF.

The chain joins TRBV4-1 to TRBJ2-6; D uncertain. Germline values: CDR1 MGHRA, CDR2 YSYEKL. This CDR3 region has 17 residues. V dropped 4 bases and J dropped 1 base, with 14 bases sitting between them. For the CDR3, the DNA is TGCGCCAGCAGCCGCAACCACGGAGTGTCTGGGGCCAACGTCCTGACTTTC. Protein: CASSRNHGVSGANVLTF.

This clonotype came up a few times. V gene TRBV7-2 combines with J gene TRBJ1-2; D may be TRBD1 (5 bases). Germline V gene sequence: CDR1 SGHTA, CDR2 FQGNSA. The CDR3 covers 14 residues. V lost 4 bases to trimming and J lost 3 bases, with 12 bases between them. DNA for the CDR3: TGTGCCAGCAGCTACGGGGGTTACGACTATGGCTACACCTTC. Translation gives CASSYGGYDYGYTF.